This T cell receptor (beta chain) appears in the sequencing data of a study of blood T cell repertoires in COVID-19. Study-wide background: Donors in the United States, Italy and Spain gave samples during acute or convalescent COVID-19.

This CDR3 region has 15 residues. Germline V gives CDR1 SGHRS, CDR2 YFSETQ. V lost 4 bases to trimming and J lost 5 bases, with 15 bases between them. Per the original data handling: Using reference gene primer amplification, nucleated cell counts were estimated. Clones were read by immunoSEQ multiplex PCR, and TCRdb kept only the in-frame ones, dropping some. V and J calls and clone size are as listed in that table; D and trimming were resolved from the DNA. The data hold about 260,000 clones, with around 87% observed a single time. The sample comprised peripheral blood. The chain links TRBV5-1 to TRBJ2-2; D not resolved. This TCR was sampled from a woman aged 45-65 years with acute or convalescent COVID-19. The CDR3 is CASSLVGHNTGELFF. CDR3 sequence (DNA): TGCGCCAGCAGCCTCGTTGGCCACAATACCGGGGAGCTGTTTTTT.